This TCR beta chain was profiled in a study of T cell changes during pregnancy in multiple sclerosis. Sequenced by immunoSEQ multiplex PCR; TCRdb stores in-frame clones only, minus some. The table shows about 38,000 clones, with around nine tenths occurring only once. The germline V gene encodes CDR1 SQVTM and CDR2 ANQGSEA. V gave up 4 bases and J gave up 5 bases, with 20 bases separating them. The CDR3 is 15 amino acids. The J gene is TRBJ1-2, the V gene TRBV29-1; D perhaps matches TRBD1 (5 bases). The sequence came from a female donor in good health, enrolled as a control in a pregnancy study. The sample consisted of CD4+ T cells from peripheral blood mononuclear cells, taken after pregnancy. The CDR3 loop reads CSVGGGGETNYGYTF. CDR3 nucleotide sequence: TGCAGCGTTGGGGGGGGAGGAGAGACAAATTATGGCTACACCTTC.